Following are 10 T cell receptor beta chains from one sample sequenced in a study of early T cells in non-severe SARS-CoV-2 infection. TCRdb re-called the 5' RACE reads through MiXCR, storing one row per CDR3 protein. This sample has tens of thousands of distinct CDR3 sequences, with roughly 9.6% found just once. The sequenced material came from whole blood. These TCRs come from an adult who was a healthcare worker with PCR-confirmed SARS-CoV-2 infection or an uninfected control (not recorded which).

Many counts were recorded for this clonotype. The chain combines TRBV5-4 with TRBJ2-3, with D possibly being TRBD2 (6 bases). This CDR3 region has 13 residues. Germline loops: CDR1 SGHNT, CDR2 YYREEE (reference sequence). V lost 4 bases, J lost 3 bases, and 9 bases lay in between. CDR3: CASSHAGTDTQYF. CDR3 coding DNA: TGTGCCAGCAGCCACGCGGGGACAGATACGCAGTATTTT.

This clonotype was recorded at least ten times. V and J are TRBV6-6 and TRBJ2-2, with 10 bases identical to TRBD1. J was trimmed by 4 bases and V by 6 bases; bases with no gene match: 5. Germline loops: CDR1 MNHNY, CDR2 SVGAGI (reference sequence). This CDR3 region has 15 residues. The CDR3 nucleotides are TGTGCCAGCAGGAGACGGACAGGGGGCACCGGGGAGCTGTTTTTT. It encodes CASRRRTGGTGELFF.

There are many counts of this clonotype. The rearrangement links TRBV7-2 to TRBJ2-3; no firm D call. The V end was cut by 0 bases, the J end by 4 bases, with 2 bases between. CDR3 length equals 12 residues. Germline V gives CDR1 SGHTA, CDR2 FQGNSA. Here the CDR3 DNA reads TGTGCCAGCAGCTTAGCCCCAGATACGCAGTATTTT. Its translation: CASSLAPDTQYF.

Comment on this clonotype: A much larger clone lies one base from this, so it may be a read error. The rearrangement joins TRBV19 to TRBJ2-6; TRBD2 matches 11 bases. The CDR3 is made up of 18 amino acids. Germline CDR1 is LNHDA and CDR2 is SQIVND (reference sequence). The V segment lost 1 base and the J segment 4 bases; nucleotides outside the gene matches: 6. The CDR3 DNA is TGTGCCAGTAGTATAGCGACTAGCGGGGTATCAGGGGCCAACGTCCTGACTTTC. Translating gives CASSIATSGVSGANVLTF.

This clonotype was counted between two and nine times. The chain has TRBV20-1 and TRBJ2-3, with D perhaps being TRBD1 or TRBD2 (5 bases each). There are 17 residues in the CDR3. V dropped 6 bases and J dropped 2 bases, with 24 bases sitting between them. Germline CDR1 DFQATT, CDR2 SNEGSKA (reference sequence). This CDR3 reads CSAPERGPTPTTDTQYF. The CDR3 DNA follows: TGCAGTGCCCCGGAGAGGGGACCTACTCCGACCACAGATACGCAGTATTTT.

The chain combines TRBV4-1 with TRBJ2-1; 8 positions match TRBD2. This CDR3 spans 18 amino acids. V trimming: 2 bases; J trimming: 5 bases; junction bases outside the gene matches: 14. Germline lookup yields CDR1 MGHRA and CDR2 YSYEKL. The CDR3 DNA reads TGCGCCAGCAGCCAAATCATCCCGCGGACTAGCCAGAACAATGAGCAGTTCTTC. Amino acid sequence: CASSQIIPRTSQNNEQFF.

This clonotype was found many times. The chain has TRBV24-1 and TRBJ2-7, with 12 bases fitting TRBD2. With V trimmed by 2 bases and J by 3 bases, 1 base remained unmatched. The CDR3 has 15 amino acids. The germline V gene encodes CDR1 KGHDR and CDR2 SFDVKD. The CDR3 spells CATSDWTSGNYEQYF. The CDR3 nucleotides are TGTGCCACCAGTGATTGGACTAGCGGGAACTACGAGCAGTACTTC.

There are many counts of this clonotype. The chain has TRBV5-4 and TRBJ2-1; 8 bases are a match to TRBD1. The CDR3 sequence is 15 residues long. Germline lookup yields CDR1 SGHNT and CDR2 YYREEE (reference sequence). With 2 bases clipped from V and 7 bases from J, the junction kept 8 bases outside the gene matches. The CDR3 DNA reads TGTGCCAGCAGCTTACGACAGGGGATCGGGAATGAGCAGTTCTTC. Its translation is CASSLRQGIGNEQFF.

This clonotype has just a few counts. The J gene is TRBJ1-2, the V gene TRBV7-2, with 7 bases identical to TRBD1. Germline loops: CDR1 SGHTA, CDR2 FQGNSA. The CDR3 has 13 amino acids. The junction had 3 bases not matched to a gene; V was cut back by 3 bases and J by 5 bases. CDR3 residues: CASSFGTEYGYTF. CDR3 DNA: TGTGCCAGCAGCTTCGGGACAGAATATGGCTACACCTTC.

Ten or more counts support this clonotype. Here the CDR3 DNA reads TGTGCCAGCAGAACCCGGACAACAGCTTTCTTT. This sequence encodes CASRTRTTAFF. The V and J genes are TRBV12-3 or TRBV12-4 and TRBJ1-1; weak D call: TRBD1 (5 bases). V was clipped by 6 bases and J by 10 bases, with 12 bases between them. The CDR3 covers 11 residues.